One sample yielded the 15 T cell receptor beta chains listed below, sequenced in a study of glioma-infiltrating T cells after dendritic cell vaccination. Sequencing was performed with immunoSEQ multiplex PCR; in TCRdb, only in-frame clones are kept and a portion is missing. The sample shows more than 100,000 clones, roughly 79% of them seen only once. Sequences were derived from blood, sampled before dendritic cell vaccination. These receptors were collected from a human donor with glioblastoma.

This rearrangement joins TRBV5-5 to TRBJ2-7, with 8 bases that match TRBD2. After removal of 1 base from V and 3 bases from J, the junction contained 9 bases not matched to a gene. The CDR3 runs to 16 residues. CDR1 and CDR2 from the germline V gene are SGHKS and YYEKEE (reference sequence). The DNA of the CDR3 is TGTGCCAGCAGCTTGCTGGTACTAGCGGCCATCTACGAGCAGTACTTC. Translated, it gives CASSLLVLAAIYEQYF.

CDR3 amino acids: CASSLAGGDTGELFF. The CDR3 DNA is TGTGCCAGCAGTTTAGCGGGGGGCGACACCGGGGAGCTGTTTTTT. The chain joins TRBV2 to TRBJ2-2, with 10 bases lining up with TRBD2. J was trimmed by 3 bases and V by 5 bases; bases with no gene match: 3. Germline-derived CDR1 and CDR2 are SNHLY and FYNNEI. This CDR3 region has 15 residues. Full variable domain (missing parts from reference TRBV2 and TRBJ2-2): EPEVTQTPSHQVTQMGQEVILRCVPISNHLYFYWYRQILGQKVEFLVSFYNNEISEKSEIFDDQFSVERPDGSNFTLKIRSTKLEDSAMYFCASSLAGGDTGELFFGEGSRLTVL.

The table lists this clone with a few counts. The gene calls are TRBV9 and TRBJ1-1; 9 positions match TRBD1. Trimming at V came to 2 bases and at J to 6 bases, leaving 2 bases not matched to a gene. The germline CDR1 and CDR2 sequences are SGDLS and YYNGEE. CDR3 size: 13 residues. This chain's CDR3 is CASSVGTGSEAFF. In DNA, the CDR3 is TGTGCCAGCAGCGTGGGGACAGGGTCTGAAGCTTTCTTT.

The J gene is TRBJ1-1, the V gene TRBV30; D is unclear. CDR1 GTSNPN and CDR2 SVGIG come from the germline V gene (reference sequence). The germline V and J ends were trimmed by 2 bases and 6 bases, with 10 bases remaining between them. The CDR3 runs to 12 residues. The CDR3 DNA reads TGTGCCTGGAGTCCCCGGGTCTCTGAAGCTTTCTTT. Its protein is CAWSPRVSEAFF.

This rearrangement joins TRBV6-5 to TRBJ2-7; no clear D gene. The V end lost 6 bases, the J end lost 2 bases, and 11 bases lay between the germline ends. Germline CDR1 MNHEY, CDR2 SVGAGI. There are 13 residues in the CDR3. The CDR3 loop reads CASRRESTYEQYF. The CDR3 DNA reads TGTGCCAGCAGACGCGAGTCGACCTACGAGCAGTACTTC.

This clone was counted only a few times. The V gene is TRBV5-1, the J gene TRBJ2-3, with D hard to call. V was shortened by 0 bases and J by 2 bases, with 13 bases between the two germline ends. The CDR3 consists of 16 residues. Germline-derived CDR1 and CDR2 are SGHRS and YFSETQ. CDR3 sequence (DNA): TGCGCCAGCAGCTTGGGCGGTTCCATCGACACAGATACGCAGTATTTT. Translating gives CASSLGGSIDTDTQYF.

There are a few counts of this clone. J is TRBJ2-5 and V is TRBV5-1, with 9 bases matching TRBD2. V dropped 0 bases and J dropped 0; count of bases not matched to a gene: 0. Germline V gives CDR1 SGHRS, CDR2 YFSETQ. This CDR3 has 15 amino acids. The CDR3 protein is CASSLGLADQETQYF. CDR3 DNA: TGCGCCAGCAGCTTGGGACTAGCGGACCAAGAGACCCAGTACTTC. The full variable domain, in which reference TRBV5-1 and TRBJ2-5 provide the parts outside the CDR3, is KAGVTQTPRYLIKTRGQQVTLSCSPISGHRSVSWYQQTPGQGLQFLFEYFSETQRNKGNFPGRFSGRQFSNSRSEMNVSTLELGDSALYLCASSLGLADQETQYFGPGTRLLVL.

This clone was found once. The chain's CDR3 is CASRTTGAGTGELFF. Here the CDR3 DNA reads TGTGCCAGCAGGACGACAGGGGCGGGGACCGGGGAGCTGTTTTTT. The chain carries TRBV11-3 and TRBJ2-2; 8 bases are shared with TRBD1. The germline gives CDR1 SGHNT, CDR2 YENEEA. The V and J ends lost 6 bases and 5 bases, in that order; junction bases with no gene match: 8. The CDR3 loop spans 15 amino acids.

V gene TRBV6-1 combines with J gene TRBJ1-2; 7 bases are a match to TRBD1. The CDR3 is made up of 15 amino acids. V was clipped by 7 bases and J by 6 bases; unmatched bases: 14. The germline V gene encodes CDR1 MNHNS and CDR2 SASEGT. The CDR3: CASTSSPTGRNGYTF. CDR3 bases: TGTGCCAGCACTTCAAGCCCGACAGGGCGAAATGGCTACACCTTC.

A note on this clone: At one end the junction does not follow the germline gene, possibly because of a read error. This chain uses TRBV19 with TRBJ2-2; TRBD2 agrees at 11 bases. CDR1 is LNHDA, CDR2 SQIVND, per germline (reference sequence). The CDR3 is made up of 16 amino acids. The DNA of the CDR3 is TGTGCCAGTAGAATAGCGGGGGGGCCATTGGACGGGGAGCTGTTTTTT. This encodes CASRIAGGPLDGELFF.

This chain uses TRBV6-4 with TRBJ2-7; D unresolved. In germline, CDR1 is MRHNA, CDR2 SNTAGT. This CDR3 contains 20 residues. V dropped 2 bases and J dropped 2 bases, with 28 bases sitting between them. CDR3 in DNA: TGTGCCAGCAGTGACCCTCTCAACATTGACCGGAGACGGGTTACCTACGAGCAGTACTTC. Amino acids: CASSDPLNIDRRRVTYEQYF.

The rearrangement joins TRBV19 to TRBJ2-7; 10 bases line up with TRBD1. Germline V gives CDR1 LNHDA, CDR2 SQIVND (reference sequence). The ends lost 7 bases at V and 5 bases at J; junction bases unmatched: 11. The CDR3 length is 15 residues. As DNA, the CDR3 is TGTGCCAGTACCAGGACAGGGGGTTTTTTGGACGAGCAGTACTTC. This encodes CASTRTGGFLDEQYF.

V gene TRBV9 combines with J gene TRBJ1-1; unclear D gene. Germline assignment: CDR1 SGDLS and CDR2 YYNGEE. The CDR3 has 15 residues. Trimming took 4 bases from V and 5 from J, leaving 18 bases between them. The CDR3 loop is CASSLRTGVGTEAFF. Written as DNA, the CDR3 is TGTGCCAGCAGCTTACGGACGGGAGTGGGGACTGAAGCTTTCTTT.

This sequence joins TRBV6-4 and TRBJ2-5; 8 positions agree with TRBD1. The CDR3 has 19 residues. Germline assignment: CDR1 MRHNA and CDR2 SNTAGT. J was trimmed by 9 bases and V by 6 bases; bases with no gene match: 27. In nucleotides, the CDR3 is TGTGCCAGCAGGGAGGGATTCACAGGGGGGAATGAAGGGGACCTGGCCCAGTACTTC. Amino acid sequence: CASREGFTGGNEGDLAQYF.

This chain links TRBV11-2 with TRBJ2-7; 13 bases line up with TRBD2. J gave up 2 bases and V 5 bases, and 6 bases lay outside the gene matches. The CDR3 sequence is 16 residues long. Germline V gene sequence: CDR1 SGHAT, CDR2 FQNNGV. The CDR3 DNA reads as TGTGCCAGCAGCCCACGGACTAGCGGGGGAACCTACGAGCAGTACTTC. Translating it yields CASSPRTSGGTYEQYF.